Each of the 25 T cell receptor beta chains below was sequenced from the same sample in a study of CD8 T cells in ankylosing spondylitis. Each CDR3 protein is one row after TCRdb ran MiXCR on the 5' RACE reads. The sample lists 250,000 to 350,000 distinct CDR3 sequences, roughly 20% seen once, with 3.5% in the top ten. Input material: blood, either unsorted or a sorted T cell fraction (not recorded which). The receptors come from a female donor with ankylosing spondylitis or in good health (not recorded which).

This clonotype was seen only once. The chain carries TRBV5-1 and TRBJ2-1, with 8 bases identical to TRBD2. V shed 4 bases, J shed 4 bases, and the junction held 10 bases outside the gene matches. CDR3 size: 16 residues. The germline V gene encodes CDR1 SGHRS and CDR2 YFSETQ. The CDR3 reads CASSPEGAGVYNEQFF. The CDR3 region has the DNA TGCGCCAGCAGCCCTGAGGGAGCGGGAGTTTACAATGAGCAGTTCTTC.

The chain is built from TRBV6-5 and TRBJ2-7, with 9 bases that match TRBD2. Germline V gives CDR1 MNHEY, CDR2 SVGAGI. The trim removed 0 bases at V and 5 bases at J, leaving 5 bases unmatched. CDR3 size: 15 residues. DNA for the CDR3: TGTGCCAGCAGTTACTCCCGCGGGAGGGAAGACGAGCAGTACTTC. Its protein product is CASSYSRGREDEQYF.

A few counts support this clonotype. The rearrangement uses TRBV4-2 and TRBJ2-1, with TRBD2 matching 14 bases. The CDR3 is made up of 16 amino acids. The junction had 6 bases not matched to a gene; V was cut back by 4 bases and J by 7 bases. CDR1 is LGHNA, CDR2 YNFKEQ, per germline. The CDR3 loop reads CASSPRGLAGENEQFF. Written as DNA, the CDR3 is TGTGCCAGCAGCCCCCGGGGACTAGCGGGAGAAAATGAGCAGTTCTTC.

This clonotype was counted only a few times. The CDR3 sequence: CASRTRNIQYF. The CDR3 DNA is TGTGCCAGCAGAACTAGAAACATTCAGTACTTC. The rearrangement joins TRBV6-2 or TRBV6-3 to TRBJ2-4, with D perhaps TRBD2 (5 bases). This CDR3 has 11 amino acids. Germline V gene data show CDR1 as MNHEY and CDR2 as SVGEGT. Between the trimmed V and J ends, which lost 6 bases and 6 bases, there was a span of 6 bases.

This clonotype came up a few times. CDR3 nucleotide sequence: TGCAGTGCTAGAGATCGGCTAGCGGGGACCGGGGAGCTGTTTTTT. It yields the protein CSARDRLAGTGELFF. This sequence joins TRBV20-1 and TRBJ2-2; TRBD2 agrees at 9 bases. The CDR3 totals 15 residues. Germline V gene data show CDR1 as DFQATT and CDR2 as SNEGSKA (reference sequence). The J segment lost 5 bases and the V segment lost 0 bases, leaving 4 bases of the junction unmatched.

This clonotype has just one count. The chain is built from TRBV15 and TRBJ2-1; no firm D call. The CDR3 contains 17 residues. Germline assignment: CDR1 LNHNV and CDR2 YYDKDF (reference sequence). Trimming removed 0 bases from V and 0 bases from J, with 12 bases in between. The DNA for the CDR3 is TGTGCCACCAGCAGAGACGCGCGGCTCCTCTCCTACAATGAGCAGTTCTTC. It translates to CATSRDARLLSYNEQFF.

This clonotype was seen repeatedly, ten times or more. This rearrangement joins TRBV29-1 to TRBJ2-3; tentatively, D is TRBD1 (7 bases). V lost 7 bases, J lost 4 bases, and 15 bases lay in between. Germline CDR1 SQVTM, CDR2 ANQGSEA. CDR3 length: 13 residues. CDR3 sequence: CSARRGVSDTQYF. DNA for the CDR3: TGCAGCGCCCGCAGGGGGGTATCAGATACGCAGTATTTT.

CDR3 sequence (DNA): TGCAGTGCTAGAGATGGGAGCGGCTCCTACGAGCAGTACTTC. Encoded protein: CSARDGSGSYEQYF. The V and J genes are TRBV20-1 and TRBJ2-7; D perhaps matches TRBD2 (5 bases). The germline V gene has CDR1 DFQATT and CDR2 SNEGSKA (reference sequence). This CDR3 has 14 amino acids. Deletions cut 0 bases from V and 0 bases from J, with 9 bases between.

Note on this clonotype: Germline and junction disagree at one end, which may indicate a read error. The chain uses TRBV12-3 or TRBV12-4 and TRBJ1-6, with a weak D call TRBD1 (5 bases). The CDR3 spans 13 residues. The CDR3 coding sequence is TGTGCCAGCAGTTCGGGACGGAATTCACCCTTCCACTTT. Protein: CASSSGRNSPFHF.

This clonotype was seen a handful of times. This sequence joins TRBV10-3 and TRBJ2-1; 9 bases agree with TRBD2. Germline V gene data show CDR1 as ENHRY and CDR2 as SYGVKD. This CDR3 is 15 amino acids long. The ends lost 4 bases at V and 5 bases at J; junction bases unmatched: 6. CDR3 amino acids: CAISGGSGRNNEQFF. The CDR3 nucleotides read TGTGCCATCAGTGGTGGTAGCGGGAGAAACAATGAGCAGTTCTTC.

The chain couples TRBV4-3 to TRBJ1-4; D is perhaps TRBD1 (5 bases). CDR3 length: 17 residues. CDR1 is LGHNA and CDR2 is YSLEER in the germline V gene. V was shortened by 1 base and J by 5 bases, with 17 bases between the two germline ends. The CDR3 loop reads CASSQVYRGVGNEKLFF. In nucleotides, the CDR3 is TGCGCCAGCAGCCAAGTCTACAGAGGGGTCGGAAATGAAAAACTGTTTTTT.

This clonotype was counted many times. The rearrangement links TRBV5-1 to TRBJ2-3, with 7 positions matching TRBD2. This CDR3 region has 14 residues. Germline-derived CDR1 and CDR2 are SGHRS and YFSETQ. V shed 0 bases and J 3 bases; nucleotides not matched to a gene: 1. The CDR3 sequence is CASSLEAGTDTQYF. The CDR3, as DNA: TGCGCCAGCAGCTTGGAAGCGGGGACAGATACGCAGTATTTT.

The CDR3 bases are TGTGCCAGCAGCGACCCTAGGGGCTTCAGCAATCAGCCCCAGCATTTT. Encoded protein: CASSDPRGFSNQPQHF. The genes are TRBV28 and TRBJ1-5, with D perhaps TRBD1 (5 bases). Germline assignment: CDR1 MDHEN and CDR2 SYDVKM. This CDR3 comprises 16 residues. The ends were cut back, 6 bases at V and 1 base at J, with 16 bases in the middle.

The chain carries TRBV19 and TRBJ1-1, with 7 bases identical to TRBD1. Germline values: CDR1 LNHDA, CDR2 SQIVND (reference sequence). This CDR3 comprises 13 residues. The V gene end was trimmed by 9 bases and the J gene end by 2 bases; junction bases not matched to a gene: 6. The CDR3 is CASQDRLNTEAFF. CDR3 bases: TGTGCCAGCCAGGACAGGCTAAACACTGAAGCTTTCTTT.

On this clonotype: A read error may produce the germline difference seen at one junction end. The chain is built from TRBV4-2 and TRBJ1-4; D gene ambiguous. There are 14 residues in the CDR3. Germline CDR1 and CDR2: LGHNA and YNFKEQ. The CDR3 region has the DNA TGTGCCAGCAGTCAAGGGTCATTACGGGAAAAACTGTTTTTT. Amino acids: CASSQGSLREKLFF.

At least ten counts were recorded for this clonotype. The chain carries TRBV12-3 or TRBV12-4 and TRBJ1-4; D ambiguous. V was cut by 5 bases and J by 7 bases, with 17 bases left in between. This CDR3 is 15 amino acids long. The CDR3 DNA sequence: TGTGCCAGCAGTGACGGAGGTGTCGGGTTTGAAAAACTGTTTTTT. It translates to CASSDGGVGFEKLFF.

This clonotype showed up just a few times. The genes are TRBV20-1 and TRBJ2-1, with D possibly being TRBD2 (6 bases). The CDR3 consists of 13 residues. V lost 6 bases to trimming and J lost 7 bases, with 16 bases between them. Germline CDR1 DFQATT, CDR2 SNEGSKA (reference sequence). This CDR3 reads CSAPPPLANEQFF. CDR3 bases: TGCAGTGCCCCACCCCCACTAGCAAATGAGCAGTTCTTC.

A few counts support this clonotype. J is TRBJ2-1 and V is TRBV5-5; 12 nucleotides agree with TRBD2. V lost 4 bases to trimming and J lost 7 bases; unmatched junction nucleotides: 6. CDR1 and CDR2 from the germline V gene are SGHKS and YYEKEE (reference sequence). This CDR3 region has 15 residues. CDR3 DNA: TGTGCCAGCAGCAGGACTAGCGGGATGGTAAATGAGCAGTTCTTC. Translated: CASSRTSGMVNEQFF.

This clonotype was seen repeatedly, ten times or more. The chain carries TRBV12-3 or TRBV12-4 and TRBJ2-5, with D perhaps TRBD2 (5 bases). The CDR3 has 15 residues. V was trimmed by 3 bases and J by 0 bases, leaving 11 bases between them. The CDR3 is CASSLGRGYQETQYF. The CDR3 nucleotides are TGTGCCAGCAGTTTGGGTCGGGGATACCAAGAGACCCAGTACTTC.

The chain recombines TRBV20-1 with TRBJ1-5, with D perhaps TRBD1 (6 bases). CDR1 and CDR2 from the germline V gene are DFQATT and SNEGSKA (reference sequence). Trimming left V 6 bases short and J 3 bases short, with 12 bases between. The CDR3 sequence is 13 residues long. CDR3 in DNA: TGCAGTGCGAGGCAGGGGCTCAATCAGCCCCAGCATTTT. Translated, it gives CSARQGLNQPQHF.

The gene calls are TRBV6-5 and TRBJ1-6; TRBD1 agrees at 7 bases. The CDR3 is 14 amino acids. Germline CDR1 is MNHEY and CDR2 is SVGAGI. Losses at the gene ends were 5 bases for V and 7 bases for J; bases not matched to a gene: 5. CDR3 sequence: CASSNRGGNSPLHF. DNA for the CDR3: TGTGCCAGCAGTAACAGGGGAGGCAATTCACCCCTCCACTTT.

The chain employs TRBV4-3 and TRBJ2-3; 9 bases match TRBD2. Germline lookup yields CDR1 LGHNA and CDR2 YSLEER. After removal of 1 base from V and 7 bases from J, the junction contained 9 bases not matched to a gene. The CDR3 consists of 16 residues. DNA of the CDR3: TGCGCCAGCAGCCAAGTGGCTAGCGGGACCAGTCATACGCAGTATTTT. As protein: CASSQVASGTSHTQYF.

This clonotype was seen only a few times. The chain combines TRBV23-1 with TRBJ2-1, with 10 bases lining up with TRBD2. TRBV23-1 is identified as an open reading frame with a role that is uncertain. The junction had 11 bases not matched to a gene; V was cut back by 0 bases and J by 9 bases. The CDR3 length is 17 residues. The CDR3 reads CASSQSTPLAGAAEQFF. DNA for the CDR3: TGCGCCAGCAGTCAATCGACCCCGCTAGCGGGAGCGGCTGAGCAGTTCTTC.

CDR3 residues: CSASGDEQFF. The CDR3 DNA reads as TGCAGTGCTAGTGGTGATGAGCAGTTCTTC. V gene TRBV20-1 combines with J gene TRBJ2-1; D gene ambiguous. Looked up from germline, CDR1 is DFQATT and CDR2 is SNEGSKA (reference sequence). Between the trimmed V and J ends, which lost 3 bases and 8 bases, there was a span of 5 bases. This CDR3 contains 10 residues.

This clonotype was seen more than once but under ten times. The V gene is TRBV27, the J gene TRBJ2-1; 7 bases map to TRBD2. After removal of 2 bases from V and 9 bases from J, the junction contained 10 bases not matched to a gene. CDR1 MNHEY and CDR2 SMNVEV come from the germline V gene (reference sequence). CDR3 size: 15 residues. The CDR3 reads CASSLGLAVPGEQFF. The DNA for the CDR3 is TGTGCCAGCAGTTTAGGGCTAGCGGTCCCGGGTGAGCAGTTCTTC.